This TCR beta chain was documented in a study of CD8 T cells in Susac syndrome. Reverse transcription used about 0.45 to 1 ug RNA and random hexamers. The immunoSEQ assay covered 54 Vbeta and 13 Jbeta segments for CDR3. In TCRdb, the immunoSEQ multiplex PCR reads were re-called with MiXCR into one record per CDR3 protein. The repertoire holds approximately 130,000 distinct CDR3 sequences, with around nine tenths as singletons. FACS enriched CD8+ TEMRA cells, while bulk CD8+ and CD4+ were negatively isolated. Germline V lookup: CDR1 GTSNPN, CDR2 SVGIG (reference sequence). V lost 4 bases to trimming and J lost 10 bases, with 4 bases between them. CDR3 length: 8 residues.

The chain has TRBV30 and TRBJ1-1; D call uncertain. The receptor's source is a human donor with multiple sclerosis. Sequences were obtained from CD8+ T cells from PBMCs. The CDR3 protein is CAWNRAFF. The CDR3, as DNA: TGTGCCTGGAATAGAGCTTTCTTT. Complete variable domain (other parts from reference TRBV30 and TRBJ1-1): SQTIHQWPATLVQPVGSPLSLECTVEGTSNPNLYWYRQAAGRGLQLLFYSVGIGQISSEVPQNLSASRPQDRQFILSSKKLLLSDSGFYLCAWNRAFFGQGTRLTVV.